These T cell receptor beta chains were read from a single sample in a study of OX40 agonist ivuxolimab in advanced cancers. The repertoire was sequenced with immunoSEQ multiplex PCR; TCRdb's copy has only in-frame clones and lacks some. This table has roughly 7,300 clones, about nine tenths appearing once. The sample consisted of CD4+ or CD8+ T cells sorted from blood, taken in a trial of the OX40 agonist ivuxolimab. Receptors were obtained from an adult with an advanced solid tumor such as melanoma, head and neck, liver or kidney cancer. CDR3s include the opening cysteine and the closing phenylalanine or tryptophan. The order of the fields is J gene, CDR3 length, clone size, D gene, V gene, CDR3 protein, CDR3 DNA. The D gene is left open where the match is weak. Clone size is not always given. Where it is, it says once, few, many or a class for expanded clones.

j_call: TRBJ1-1
cdr3_length: 17
clone_size: few
d_call: TRBD1
v_call: TRBV27
cdr3_aa: CASSLRGQGTGSTEAFF
cdr3_nt: TGTGCCAGCAGTTTAAGAGGACAGGGAACGGGGAGCACTGAAGCTTTCTTT

j_call: TRBJ2-5
cdr3_length: 14
clone_size: NA
d_call: NA
v_call: TRBV7-8
cdr3_aa: CASSQLTGQETQYF
cdr3_nt: TGTGCCAGCAGCCAATTGACAGGACAAGAGACCCAGTACTTC

j_call: TRBJ2-7
cdr3_length: 16
clone_size: NA
d_call: NA
v_call: TRBV19
cdr3_aa: CASSPYSSGNPYEQYF
cdr3_nt: TGTGCCAGTAGTCCCTACTCCAGCGGAAACCCCTACGAGCAGTACTTC

j_call: TRBJ1-1
cdr3_length: 13
clone_size: NA
d_call: NA
v_call: TRBV30
cdr3_aa: CAWTGWANTEAFF
cdr3_nt: TGTGCCTGGACCGGGTGGGCGAACACTGAAGCTTTCTTT

j_call: TRBJ1-6
cdr3_length: 13
clone_size: NA
d_call: NA
v_call: TRBV11-3
cdr3_aa: CASSFAYNSPLHF
cdr3_nt: TGTGCCAGCAGCTTCGCCTATAATTCACCCCTCCACTTT

j_call: TRBJ1-2
cdr3_length: 13
clone_size: NA
d_call: TRBD1
v_call: TRBV4-1
cdr3_aa: CASSQRQGYGYTF
cdr3_nt: TGCGCCAGCAGCCAACGACAGGGCTACGGCTACACCTTC

j_call: TRBJ2-5
cdr3_length: 13
clone_size: NA
d_call: NA
v_call: TRBV6-1
cdr3_aa: CASSDGVWETQYF
cdr3_nt: TGTGCCAGCAGTGACGGGGTTTGGGAGACCCAGTACTTC

j_call: TRBJ2-3
cdr3_length: 14
clone_size: NA
d_call: TRBD2
v_call: TRBV28
cdr3_aa: CASSFGGEEGTQYF
cdr3_nt: TGTGCCAGCAGTTTTGGGGGGGAGGAGGGTACGCAGTATTTT

j_call: TRBJ1-2
cdr3_length: 13
clone_size: NA
d_call: TRBD1
v_call: TRBV7-9
cdr3_aa: CASSSGTDYGYTF
cdr3_nt: TGTGCCAGCAGCTCCGGGACAGACTATGGCTACACCTTC

j_call: TRBJ1-5
cdr3_length: 13
clone_size: few
d_call: NA
v_call: TRBV6-5
cdr3_aa: CASSYSVGQPQHF
cdr3_nt: TGTGCCAGCAGTTACTCTGTTGGACAGCCCCAGCATTTT

j_call: TRBJ2-4
cdr3_length: 12
clone_size: NA
d_call: NA
v_call: TRBV27
cdr3_aa: CASSFSSGIQYF
cdr3_nt: TGTGCCAGCAGTTTCAGTTCGGGGATTCAGTACTTC

j_call: TRBJ2-7
cdr3_length: 14
clone_size: few
d_call: NA
v_call: TRBV7-9
cdr3_aa: CASSLAGFSYEQYF
cdr3_nt: TGTGCCAGCAGCTTAGCAGGATTCTCCTACGAGCAGTACTTC

j_call: TRBJ2-7
cdr3_length: 15
clone_size: NA
d_call: TRBD1
v_call: TRBV6-5
cdr3_aa: CASSSAGTGIYEQYF
cdr3_nt: TGTGCCAGCAGTTCCGCCGGGACAGGGATATACGAGCAGTACTTC

j_call: TRBJ2-7
cdr3_length: 13
clone_size: NA
d_call: NA
v_call: TRBV6-1
cdr3_aa: CASSAGTNYEQYF
cdr3_nt: TGTGCCAGCAGCGCCGGGACCAACTACGAGCAGTACTTC

j_call: TRBJ2-7
cdr3_length: 14
clone_size: NA
d_call: TRBD1
v_call: TRBV7-6
cdr3_aa: CASSVDRGVEEQYF
cdr3_nt: TGTGCCAGCAGCGTCGACAGGGGGGTAGAGGAGCAGTACTTC

j_call: TRBJ1-4
cdr3_length: 16
clone_size: NA
d_call: NA
v_call: TRBV19
cdr3_aa: CASSPVRVRWGEKLFF
cdr3_nt: TGTGCCAGTAGTCCTGTCAGGGTCAGGTGGGGTGAAAAACTGTTTTTT

j_call: TRBJ2-5
cdr3_length: 11
clone_size: once
d_call: NA
v_call: TRBV2
cdr3_aa: CASGPRETQYF
cdr3_nt: TGTGCCAGCGGCCCTCGGGAGACCCAGTACTTC

j_call: TRBJ2-2
cdr3_length: 13
clone_size: NA
d_call: TRBD1
v_call: TRBV29-1
cdr3_aa: CSVRKGAVGELFF
cdr3_nt: TGCAGCGTCCGGAAGGGGGCGGTCGGGGAGCTGTTTTTT

j_call: TRBJ2-7
cdr3_length: 14
clone_size: once
d_call: TRBD1
v_call: TRBV18
cdr3_aa: CASSPGTDSWEQYF
cdr3_nt: TGTGCCAGCTCACCCGGGACAGACTCTTGGGAGCAGTACTTC

j_call: TRBJ2-1
cdr3_length: 15
clone_size: few
d_call: TRBD2
v_call: TRBV19
cdr3_aa: CASSMGLAGHNEQFF
cdr3_nt: TGTGCCAGTAGTATGGGACTAGCGGGCCACAATGAGCAGTTCTTC

j_call: TRBJ2-3
cdr3_length: 16
clone_size: NA
d_call: NA
v_call: TRBV4-3
cdr3_aa: CASSQGGGRYTDTQYF
cdr3_nt: TGCGCCAGCAGCCAGGGGGGGGGCCGTTACACAGATACGCAGTATTTT

j_call: TRBJ2-5
cdr3_length: 15
clone_size: once
d_call: NA
v_call: TRBV7-8
cdr3_aa: CASSFPGGGMETQYF
cdr3_nt: TGTGCCAGCAGCTTTCCAGGGGGGGGGATGGAGACCCAGTACTTC

j_call: TRBJ2-1
cdr3_length: 12
clone_size: NA
d_call: NA
v_call: TRBV7-9
cdr3_aa: CASSGRNNEQFF
cdr3_nt: TGTGCCAGCAGCGGACGGAACAATGAGCAGTTCTTC

j_call: TRBJ2-5
cdr3_length: 14
clone_size: NA
d_call: TRBD1
v_call: TRBV7-2
cdr3_aa: CASSFNRGQETQYF
cdr3_nt: TGTGCCAGCAGCTTCAACAGGGGTCAAGAGACCCAGTACTTC

j_call: TRBJ1-4
cdr3_length: 15
clone_size: NA
d_call: NA
v_call: TRBV7-9
cdr3_aa: CASSLVQGGNEKLFF
cdr3_nt: TGTGCCAGCAGCTTAGTCCAGGGAGGTAATGAAAAACTGTTTTTT

j_call: TRBJ1-3
cdr3_length: 15
clone_size: NA
d_call: NA
v_call: TRBV4-2
cdr3_aa: CASRAETLSGNTIYF
cdr3_nt: TGTGCCAGCAGGGCAGAGACCCTTTCTGGAAACACCATATATTTT

j_call: TRBJ1-5
cdr3_length: 16
clone_size: NA
d_call: TRBD1
v_call: TRBV18
cdr3_aa: CASSPPGQTQDQPQHF
cdr3_nt: TGTGCCAGCTCACCCCCGGGACAGACACAAGATCAGCCCCAGCATTTT

j_call: TRBJ2-7
cdr3_length: 12
clone_size: NA
d_call: NA
v_call: TRBV7-9
cdr3_aa: CASSMGSYEQYF
cdr3_nt: TGTGCCAGCAGCATGGGCTCCTACGAGCAGTACTTC

j_call: TRBJ2-1
cdr3_length: 15
clone_size: NA
d_call: TRBD2
v_call: TRBV27
cdr3_aa: CASRGAGRSYNEQFF
cdr3_nt: TGTGCCAGCAGGGGAGCGGGACGGTCCTACAATGAGCAGTTCTTC

j_call: TRBJ1-3
cdr3_length: 14
clone_size: NA
d_call: TRBD1
v_call: TRBV6-5
cdr3_aa: CASRPTGGGNTIYF
cdr3_nt: TGTGCCAGCAGACCGACAGGGGGTGGAAACACCATATATTTT

j_call: TRBJ1-1
cdr3_length: 12
clone_size: NA
d_call: NA
v_call: TRBV29-1
cdr3_aa: CSAARGPTEAFF
cdr3_nt: TGCAGCGCCGCTCGGGGGCCCACTGAAGCTTTCTTT

j_call: TRBJ1-6
cdr3_length: 13
clone_size: NA
d_call: TRBD1
v_call: TRBV30
cdr3_aa: CAWTSGTASPLHF
cdr3_nt: TGTGCCTGGACCTCTGGGACAGCTTCACCCCTCCACTTT

j_call: TRBJ2-3
cdr3_length: 15
clone_size: NA
d_call: NA
v_call: TRBV5-6
cdr3_aa: CASSLSRDGTDTQYF
cdr3_nt: TGTGCCAGCAGCTTGAGTCGCGATGGGACAGATACGCAGTATTTT

j_call: TRBJ2-5
cdr3_length: 13
clone_size: NA
d_call: NA
v_call: TRBV29-1
cdr3_aa: CSVRRTSEETQYF
cdr3_nt: TGCAGCGTCAGGAGGACCAGCGAAGAGACCCAGTACTTC

j_call: TRBJ2-7
cdr3_length: 12
clone_size: NA
d_call: NA
v_call: TRBV10-3
cdr3_aa: CAISDRSYEQYF
cdr3_nt: TGTGCCATCAGTGACAGGTCCTACGAGCAGTACTTC